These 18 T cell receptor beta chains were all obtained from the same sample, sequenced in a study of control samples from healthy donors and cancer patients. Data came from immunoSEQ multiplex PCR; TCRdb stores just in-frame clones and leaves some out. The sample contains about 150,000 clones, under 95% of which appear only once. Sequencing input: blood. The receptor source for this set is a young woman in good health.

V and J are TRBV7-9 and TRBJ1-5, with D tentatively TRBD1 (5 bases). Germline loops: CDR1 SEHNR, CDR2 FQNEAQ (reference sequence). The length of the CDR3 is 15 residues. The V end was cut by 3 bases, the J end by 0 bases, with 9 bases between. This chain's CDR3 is CASSLSRDSNQPQHF. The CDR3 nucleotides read TGTGCCAGCAGCTTGTCCAGGGATAGCAATCAGCCCCAGCATTTT.

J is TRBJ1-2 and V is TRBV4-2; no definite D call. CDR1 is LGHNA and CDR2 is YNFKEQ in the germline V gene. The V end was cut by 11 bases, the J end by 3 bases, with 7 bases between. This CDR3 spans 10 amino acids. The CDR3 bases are TGTGCCCCTCTTGACTATGGCTACACCTTC. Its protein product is CAPLDYGYTF.

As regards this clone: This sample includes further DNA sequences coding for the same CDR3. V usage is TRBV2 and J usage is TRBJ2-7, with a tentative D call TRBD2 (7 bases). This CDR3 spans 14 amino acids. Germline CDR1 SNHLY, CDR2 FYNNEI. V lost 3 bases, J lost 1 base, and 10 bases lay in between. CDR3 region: CASSEGGASYEQYF. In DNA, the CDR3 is TGTGCCAGCAGTGAGGGGGGGGCTTCCTACGAGCAGTACTTC. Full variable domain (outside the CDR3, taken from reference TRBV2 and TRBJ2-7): EPEVTQTPSHQVTQMGQEVILRCVPISNHLYFYWYRQILGQKVEFLVSFYNNEISEKSEIFDDQFSVERPDGSNFTLKIRSTKLEDSAMYFCASSEGGASYEQYFGPGTRLTVT.

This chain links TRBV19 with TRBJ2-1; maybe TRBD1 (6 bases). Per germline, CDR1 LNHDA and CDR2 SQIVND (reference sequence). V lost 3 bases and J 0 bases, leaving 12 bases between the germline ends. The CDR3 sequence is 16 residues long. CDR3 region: CASSMVQGSSYNEQFF. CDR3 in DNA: TGTGCCAGTAGTATGGTCCAGGGGAGCTCCTACAATGAGCAGTTCTTC.

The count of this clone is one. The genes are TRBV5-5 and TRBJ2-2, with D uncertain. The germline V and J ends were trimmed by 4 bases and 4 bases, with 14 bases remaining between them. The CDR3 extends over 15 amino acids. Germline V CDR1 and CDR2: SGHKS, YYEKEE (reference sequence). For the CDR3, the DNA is TGTGCCAGCAGCCTCCGTGTTGTGGGCACCGGGGAGCTGTTTTTT. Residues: CASSLRVVGTGELFF. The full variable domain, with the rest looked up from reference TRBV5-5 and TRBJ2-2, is DAGVTQSPTHLIKTRGQQVTLRCSPISGHKSVSWYQQVLGQGPQFIFQYYEKEERGRGNFPDRFSARQFPNYSSELNVNALLLGDSALYLCASSLRVVGTGELFFGEGSRLTVL.

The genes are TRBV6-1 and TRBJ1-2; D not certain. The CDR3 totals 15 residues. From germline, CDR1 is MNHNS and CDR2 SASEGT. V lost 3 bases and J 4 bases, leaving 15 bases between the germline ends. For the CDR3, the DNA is TGTGCCAGCAGTGATGCTCGGGAGGGTCCCTATGGCTACACCTTC. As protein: CASSDAREGPYGYTF.

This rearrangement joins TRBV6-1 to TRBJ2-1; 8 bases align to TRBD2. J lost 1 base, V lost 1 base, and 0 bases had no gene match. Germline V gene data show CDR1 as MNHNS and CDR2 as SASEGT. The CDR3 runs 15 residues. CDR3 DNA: TGTGCCAGCAGTGAAGTAGCGGGGTCCTACAATGAGCAGTTCTTC. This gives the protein CASSEVAGSYNEQFF.

CDR3 amino acids: CAISHEGDEQYF. The DNA of the CDR3 is TGTGCCATCAGTCACGAAGGAGACGAGCAGTACTTC. This chain uses TRBV10-3 with TRBJ2-7, with D unresolved. CDR3 length equals 12 residues. Germline CDR1 reads ENHRY; CDR2 reads SYGVKD. V was cut by 5 bases and J by 5 bases, with 10 bases left in between.

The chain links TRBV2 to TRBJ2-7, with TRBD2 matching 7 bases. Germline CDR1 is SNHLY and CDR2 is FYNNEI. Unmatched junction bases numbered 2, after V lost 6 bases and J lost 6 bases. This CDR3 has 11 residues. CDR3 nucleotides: TGTGCCAGCAGGGGAGGGCTCGAGCAGTACTTC. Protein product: CASRGGLEQYF.

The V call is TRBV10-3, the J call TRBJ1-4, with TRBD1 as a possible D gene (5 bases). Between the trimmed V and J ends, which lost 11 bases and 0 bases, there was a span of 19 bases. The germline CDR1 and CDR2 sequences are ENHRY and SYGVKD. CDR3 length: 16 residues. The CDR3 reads CARTGGEGATNEKLFF. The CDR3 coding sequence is TGTGCCCGCACTGGAGGGGAGGGTGCAACTAATGAAAAACTGTTTTTT.

CDR3: CASSRGKGTSVYEQYF. The CDR3 DNA reads as TGTGCCAGTAGTAGGGGGAAGGGGACTAGCGTATACGAGCAGTACTTC. This chain links TRBV19 with TRBJ2-7; the match to TRBD2 covers 10 bases. CDR3 length: 16 residues. Per the germline V gene, CDR1 is LNHDA and CDR2 is SQIVND (reference sequence). V lost 4 bases to trimming and J lost 4 bases; unmatched junction nucleotides: 10.

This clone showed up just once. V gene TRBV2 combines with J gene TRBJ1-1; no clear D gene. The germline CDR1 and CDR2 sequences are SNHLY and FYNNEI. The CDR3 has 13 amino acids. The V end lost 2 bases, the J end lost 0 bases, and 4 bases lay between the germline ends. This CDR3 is CASSESVNTEAFF. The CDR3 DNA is TGTGCCAGCAGTGAATCGGTGAACACTGAAGCTTTCTTT.

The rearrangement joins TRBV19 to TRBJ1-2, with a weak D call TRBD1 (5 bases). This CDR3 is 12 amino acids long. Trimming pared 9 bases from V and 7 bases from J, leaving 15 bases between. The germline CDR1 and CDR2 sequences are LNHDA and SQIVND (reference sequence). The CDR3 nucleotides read TGTGCCAGCCAGGGTAAAGTCAGTGGCTACACCTTC. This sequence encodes CASQGKVSGYTF.

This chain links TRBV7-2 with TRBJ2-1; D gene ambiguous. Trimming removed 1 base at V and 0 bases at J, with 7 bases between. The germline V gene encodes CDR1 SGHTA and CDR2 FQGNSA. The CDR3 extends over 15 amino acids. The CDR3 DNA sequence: TGTGCCAGCAGCTTAGAGCCGAGCTCCTACAATGAGCAGTTCTTC. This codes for CASSLEPSSYNEQFF.

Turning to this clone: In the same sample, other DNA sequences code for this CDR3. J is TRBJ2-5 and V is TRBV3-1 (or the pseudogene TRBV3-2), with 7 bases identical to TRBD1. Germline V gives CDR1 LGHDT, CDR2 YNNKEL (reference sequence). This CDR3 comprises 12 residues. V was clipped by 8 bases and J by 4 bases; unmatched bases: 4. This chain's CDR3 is CASRQGRETQYF. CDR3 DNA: TGTGCCAGCCGACAGGGAAGAGAGACCCAGTACTTC.

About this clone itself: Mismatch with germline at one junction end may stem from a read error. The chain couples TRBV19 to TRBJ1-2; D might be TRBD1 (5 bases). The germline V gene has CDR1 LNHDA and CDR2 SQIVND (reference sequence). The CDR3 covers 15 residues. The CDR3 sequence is CASSVDSRDPYGYTF. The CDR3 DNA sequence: TGTGCCAGTAGTGTAGACAGCCGGGACCCCTATGGCTACACCTTC. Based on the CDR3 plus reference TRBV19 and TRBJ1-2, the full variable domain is DGGITQSPKYLFRKEGQNVTLSCEQNLNHDAMYWYRQDPGQGLRLIYYSQIVNDFQKGDIAEGYSVSREKKESFPLTVTSAQKNPTAFYLCASSVDSRDPYGYTFGSGTRLTVV.

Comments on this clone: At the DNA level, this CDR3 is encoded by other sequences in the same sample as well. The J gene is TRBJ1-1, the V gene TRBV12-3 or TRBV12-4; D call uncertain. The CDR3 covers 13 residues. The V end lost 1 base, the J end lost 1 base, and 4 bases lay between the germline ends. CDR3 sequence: CASSLGRNTEAFF. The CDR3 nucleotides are TGTGCCAGCAGTTTAGGCAGGAACACTGAAGCTTTCTTT.

CDR3 nucleotides: TGTGCCAGCAGTTACAGGGATAGAGATGAAAAACTGTTTTTT. As protein: CASSYRDRDEKLFF. The chain carries TRBV6-2 or TRBV6-3 and TRBJ1-4; D gene unclear. The CDR3 is 14 residues long. V dropped 2 bases and J dropped 6 bases, with 10 bases sitting between them. Germline values: CDR1 MNHEY, CDR2 SVGEGT.